These 3 T cell receptor beta chains were all obtained from the same sample, sequenced in a study of blood T cells in healthy people across ages. PCR was performed a second time for roughly 6 to 12 cycles using a sample-barcoded 5' primer and a J-beta primer mix. One entry per CDR3 protein, called by TCRdb with MiXCR from the 5' RACE reads. The sample yields about 1.6 million distinct CDR3 sequences, about 35% seen once. Specimen: blood. All receptors come from a woman in her 30s in good health.

This clonotype appeared a single time. The genes are TRBV5-1 and TRBJ2-5; D might be TRBD1 (7 bases). CDR3 length equals 17 residues. The V gene's germline CDR1 is SGHRS and CDR2 YFSETQ. Trimming cost V 2 bases and J 4 bases, with 21 bases left between them. In DNA form, the CDR3 reads TGCGCCAGCAGCTTATTCCCCTCGACAGGGAGGCGAGAGACCCAGTACTTC. It yields the protein CASSLFPSTGRRETQYF.

This clonotype was recorded once. The junction shows a germline mismatch at one end, possibly a read error. The chain joins TRBV14 to TRBJ2-1; no definite D call. Germline CDR1 and CDR2: SGHDN and FVKESK. The CDR3 loop spans 14 amino acids. The CDR3 is CASGQVRYPNEQFF. The CDR3 coding sequence is TGTGCCAGCGGCCAAGTACGGTATCCCAATGAGCAGTTCTTC. The full variable domain, with the rest looked up from reference TRBV14 and TRBJ2-1, is EAGVTQFPSHSVIEKGQTVTLRCDPISGHDNLYWYRRVMGKEIKFLLHFVKESKQDESGMPNNRFLAERTGGTYSTLKVQPAELEDSGVYFCASGQVRYPNEQFFGPGTRLTVL.

In the case of this clonotype: Sequence at one end of the junction differs from germline and may be a read error. V usage is TRBV27 and J usage is TRBJ2-7; TRBD2 is a possible D gene (6 bases). Looked up from germline, CDR1 is MNHEY and CDR2 is SMNVEV (reference sequence). The CDR3 extends over 15 amino acids. The CDR3 DNA reads as TGTGCCGGCAGTCCCCGTGGGGGGAAGGTCGGCGAGCAGTACTTC. Encoded protein: CAGSPRGGKVGEQYF.